Sequencing of this T cell receptor beta chain was carried out in a study of blood T cell repertoires in COVID-19. Study information: Acute and convalescent COVID-19 specimens originated in the United States, Italy and Spain. Sources were T cells, B-cell-depleted T cells, or PBMCs; the material itself was cDNA or gDNA.

The CDR3 covers 16 residues. CDR1 and CDR2 from the germline V gene are SNHLY and FYNNEI. V trimming: 3 bases; J trimming: 1 base; junction bases outside the gene matches: 4. The assay was immunoSEQ multiplex PCR, and TCRdb's table has in-frame clones only and misses some. The table includes about 20,000 clones, 85% to 90% detected once. The receptor's source is a woman in her sixties with active COVID-19. V is TRBV2 and J is TRBJ2-5; 11 nucleotides line up with TRBD2. The sequencing sample was made of peripheral blood. CDR3 protein: CASSEPSGGFQETQYF. The CDR3 coding sequence is TGTGCCAGCAGTGAGCCTAGCGGGGGGTTCCAAGAGACCCAGTACTTC.